These 6 T cell receptor beta chains were all obtained from the same sample, sequenced in a study of tumor and adjacent non-tumor tissue in lung cancer. This sample's RNA came from whole unsorted tissue. A modified ARM-PCR protocol with three rounds of nested PCR amplified TCRbeta. Each CDR3 protein gets one entry after TCRdb re-called the multiplex PCR reads with MiXCR. The sample contains tens of thousands of distinct CDR3 sequences, roughly 80% of which appear only once. The sequenced sample was lung tumor tissue. The receptors here all came from a woman aged 45 to 65 with non-small cell lung cancer.

V is TRBV24-1 and J is TRBJ2-1; 10 nucleotides match TRBD2. This CDR3 is built from 17 residues. J was trimmed by 6 bases and V by 7 bases; bases with no gene match: 14. CDR1 and CDR2 from the germline V gene are KGHDR and SFDVKD. This CDR3 is CATSDQTGTSAINEQFF. The CDR3 DNA follows: TGTGCCACCAGCGACCAAACCGGGACTAGCGCTATCAATGAGCAGTTCTTC.

The chain recombines TRBV6-1 with TRBJ2-1; 7 nucleotides match TRBD1. The CDR3 loop spans 16 amino acids. Unmatched junction bases numbered 15, after V lost 7 bases and J lost 6 bases. Germline V gene sequence: CDR1 MNHNS, CDR2 SASEGT. Here the CDR3 DNA reads TGTGCCAGCAACGCTCCAGGGGGTGGAGAGATCAATGAGCAGTTCTTC. Translating it yields CASNAPGGGEINEQFF.

V gene TRBV12-3 or TRBV12-4 combines with J gene TRBJ1-2, with D perhaps TRBD1 (6 bases). The CDR3 extends over 15 amino acids. V lost 7 bases and J lost 8, with 23 bases in between. DNA for the CDR3: TGTGCCAGCATAGCATCCGGGACATCCTTGGGAGGCTACACCTTC. It translates to CASIASGTSLGGYTF.

J is TRBJ2-7 and V is TRBV12-3 or TRBV12-4; D is ambiguous. CDR3 size: 16 residues. V gave up 8 bases and J gave up 2 bases, with 22 bases separating them. This CDR3 reads CASRTQARNLPYEQYF. Written as DNA, the CDR3 is TGTGCCAGCCGTACCCAAGCGAGAAACCTACCCTACGAGCAGTACTTC.

This clonotype has just a few counts. The CDR3 is CASSPGTGLGEQYF. CDR3 nucleotide sequence: TGTGCCAGCTCACCGGGGACAGGCCTAGGCGAGCAGTACTTC. V is TRBV18 and J is TRBJ2-7; TRBD1 agrees at 8 bases. This CDR3 has 14 amino acids. The trim removed 3 bases at V and 6 bases at J, leaving 7 bases unmatched. The germline V gene encodes CDR1 KGHSH and CDR2 LQKENI.

On this clonotype itself: Germline and junction disagree at one end, which may indicate a read error. DNA for the CDR3: TGTGTCAGCAGCTCCGGACAGACCCCGGAGACACAGTACTTC. This gives the protein CVSSSGQTPETQYF. The genes are TRBV11-2 and TRBJ2-5, with D maybe TRBD1 (6 bases). The CDR3 runs to 14 residues. CDR1 is SGHAT and CDR2 is FQNNGV in the germline V gene.